This T cell receptor beta chain appears in the sequencing data of a study of pediatric ulcerative colitis. Study-level findings and limits: Repertoires came from total lymphocyte DNA, so rare subsets like regulatory T cells may be missed. No controls had the two rectal clonotypes shared by ulcerative colitis patients. Compared with controls, ulcerative colitis showed greater blood-rectum clone sharing.

Sequencing depth was up to 500,000 reads per sample. Clones were sequenced by immunoSEQ multiplex PCR, and TCRdb holds only the in-frame ones, with some missing. The sample includes tens of thousands of clones, roughly 72% of them seen just once. In the case of this clone: Its antigen is unknown.

The rectum was sampled with one to two pinch biopsies at colonoscopy. CDR1 is MNHEY, CDR2 SVGAGI, per germline. This CDR3 spans 14 amino acids. V was pared by 6 bases and J by 4 bases, with 15 bases between. The chain recombines TRBV6-5 with TRBJ1-2; D unresolved. The source material was gut tissue. This receptor was identified in a boy aged 10-17 years with moderate ulcerative colitis. The CDR3 sequence is CASRSFDGLYGYTF. CDR3 DNA sequence: TGTGCCAGCAGATCATTCGACGGACTCTATGGCTACACCTTC.